These 10 T cell receptor beta chains were all obtained from the same sample, sequenced in a study of T cell changes during pregnancy in multiple sclerosis. The table came from immunoSEQ multiplex PCR; TCRdb's copy has only in-frame clones and leaves some out. The data hold approximately 63,000 clones, with roughly 91% observed a single time. The sequencing here drew on peripheral blood, taken in the third trimester of pregnancy. The receptors come from a female donor in good health, enrolled as a control in a pregnancy study.

V gene TRBV19 combines with J gene TRBJ1-4; a weak D match, TRBD1 (5 bases). Trimming removed 7 bases from V and 10 bases from J, with 16 bases in between. Germline-derived CDR1 and CDR2 are LNHDA and SQIVND (reference sequence). There are 13 residues in the CDR3. The CDR3 loop reads CASIPQGAGKLFF. Here the CDR3 DNA reads TGTGCCAGTATCCCTCAGGGCGCCGGAAAACTGTTTTTT.

This chain links TRBV6-4 with TRBJ2-1; 8 bases are a match to TRBD2. The CDR3 loop spans 15 amino acids. Losses at the gene ends were 6 bases for V and 0 bases for J; bases not matched to a gene: 4. CDR1 is MRHNA and CDR2 is SNTAGT in the germline V gene. DNA for the CDR3: TGTGCCAGCAGCCCGAGCGGGAGCTCCTACAATGAGCAGTTCTTC. It specifies CASSPSGSSYNEQFF.

This chain joins TRBV2 and TRBJ1-1, with D possibly TRBD1 on 6 matching bases. Germline V lookup: CDR1 SNHLY, CDR2 FYNNEI. V dropped 8 bases and J dropped 7 bases, with 14 bases sitting between them. CDR3 length equals 12 residues. Here the CDR3 DNA reads TGTGCCAGCCCGGGGGGGCAGGGTGAAGCTTTCTTT. Amino acid sequence: CASPGGQGEAFF.

This sequence joins TRBV19 and TRBJ2-7; TRBD2 is a possible D gene (6 bases). The CDR3 spans 13 residues. CDR1 is LNHDA, CDR2 SQIVND, per germline (reference sequence). Deletions cut 9 bases from V and 2 bases from J, with 14 bases between. The CDR3 region is CASRGTGTYEQYF. The CDR3 region has the DNA TGTGCCAGCCGGGGGACGGGAACCTACGAGCAGTACTTC.

V and J are TRBV11-1 and TRBJ2-7, with D maybe TRBD2 (5 bases). The CDR3 runs to 15 residues. The V gene's germline CDR1 is SGHAT and CDR2 FQDESV (reference sequence). Trimming left V 4 bases short and J 0 bases short, with 13 bases between. The CDR3 sequence is CASSSTSGSSYEQYF. In DNA form, the CDR3 reads TGTGCCAGCAGCTCCACGTCGGGGAGCTCCTACGAGCAGTACTTC. The full variable domain, completed using reference TRBV11-1 and TRBJ2-7, is EAEVAQSPRYKITEKSQAVAFWCDPISGHATLYWYRQILGQGPELLVQFQDESVVDDSQLPKDRFSAERLKGVDSTLKIQPAELGDSAMYLCASSSTSGSSYEQYFGPGTRLTVT.

The chain joins TRBV28 to TRBJ2-1; D is possibly TRBD2 (5 bases). This CDR3 region has 12 residues. CDR1 MDHEN and CDR2 SYDVKM come from the germline V gene. Trimming shortened V by 5 bases and J by 6 bases, and 8 bases separated the two germline ends. Written as DNA, the CDR3 is TGTGCCAGCAGTCCCGGGGTCAATGAGCAGTTCTTC. It specifies CASSPGVNEQFF.

The V and J genes are TRBV6-5 and TRBJ2-7, with D unclear. Trimming removed 1 base at V and 3 bases at J, with 10 bases between. Germline CDR1 MNHEY, CDR2 SVGAGI. This CDR3 comprises 14 residues. The CDR3 loop is CASSYYQDSYEQYF. The CDR3 nucleotides are TGTGCCAGCAGTTACTACCAAGATAGCTACGAGCAGTACTTC.

The V call is TRBV5-4, the J call TRBJ2-2; D unclear. The V gene lost 0 bases and the J gene lost 3 bases, with 9 bases spanning the gap. There are 15 residues in the CDR3. Germline assignment: CDR1 SGHNT and CDR2 YYREEE (reference sequence). In nucleotides, the CDR3 is TGTGCCAGCAGCTTGGTAGCAGATCACACCGGGGAGCTGTTTTTT. Protein: CASSLVADHTGELFF.

The chain uses TRBV19 and TRBJ1-2; 8 positions match TRBD1. With 7 bases clipped from V and 3 bases from J, the junction kept 1 base outside the gene matches. Germline assignment: CDR1 LNHDA and CDR2 SQIVND (reference sequence). This CDR3 contains 12 residues. CDR3 nucleotide sequence: TGTGCCAGTATGGGACAGGACTATGGCTACACCTTC. Protein product: CASMGQDYGYTF.

The rearrangement joins TRBV9 to TRBJ2-2; D gene ambiguous. Germline loops: CDR1 SGDLS, CDR2 YYNGEE. Between the trimmed V and J ends, which lost 0 bases and 4 bases, there was a span of 4 bases. The CDR3 extends over 13 amino acids. The chain's CDR3 is CASSVEATGELFF. The CDR3 DNA reads as TGTGCCAGCAGCGTAGAAGCCACCGGGGAGCTGTTTTTT.